The rows below give T cell receptor beta chains drawn from one sample of a study of blood T cell repertoires in COVID-19. Using immunoSEQ multiplex PCR, the repertoire was profiled, and TCRdb retains in-frame clones only, with some absent. The sample yields over 250,000 clones, 88% seen once. The sequenced sample consisted of PBMCs or T cells enriched from blood (not recorded which). The receptor set was obtained from a woman aged 25 to 45 who had recovered from COVID-19. The CDR3 runs from the conserved cysteine through the conserved F or W. The D gene is left open where the match is weak. Not all rows give a size; the values are once, few, many and, for expanded clones, a class.

CDR3 length,J gene,clone size,V gene,D gene,CDR3 protein,CDR3 DNA
15,TRBJ1-2,NA,TRBV29-1,TRBD1,CSVDFRDRGHYGYTF,TGCAGCGTTGACTTCCGGGACAGGGGACACTATGGCTACACCTTC
13,TRBJ1-1,NA,TRBV19,NA,CASSIGGGTEAFF,TGTGCCAGTAGTATCGGGGGTGGCACTGAAGCTTTCTTT
12,TRBJ2-5,NA,TRBV18,NA,CASAAGEETQYF,TGTGCCAGCGCCGCAGGGGAAGAGACCCAGTACTTC
15,TRBJ2-2,NA,TRBV7-9,TRBD2,CASSPSGGDPRELFF,TGTGCCAGCAGCCCTAGCGGGGGTGACCCTCGGGAGCTGTTTTTT
13,TRBJ1-5,NA,TRBV27,NA,CASSPFRGQPQHF,TGTGCCAGCAGTCCTTTCAGGGGTCAGCCCCAGCATTTT
15,TRBJ1-3,NA,TRBV5-1,NA,CASSLDGRSGNTIYF,TGCGCCAGCAGCTTGGACGGTCGCTCTGGAAACACCATATATTTT
14,TRBJ1-6,few,TRBV27,NA,CASSFRGGGSPLHF,TGTGCCAGCAGTTTTCGGGGTGGGGGGTCACCCCTCCACTTT
14,TRBJ2-5,NA,TRBV2,TRBD2,CASSVGTSVETQYF,TGTGCCAGCAGTGTTGGGACTAGCGTAGAGACCCAGTACTTC
12,TRBJ1-2,NA,TRBV9,NA,CASGGGAGGYTF,TGTGCCAGTGGTGGTGGCGCGGGGGGCTACACCTTC
16,TRBJ1-6,NA,TRBV19,TRBD1,CASSIWPTGGNSPLHF,TGTGCCAGTAGTATATGGCCGACAGGGGGGAATTCACCCCTCCACTTT
11,TRBJ1-1,once,TRBV9,NA,CASSRRGEAFF,TGTGCCAGCAGCCGGCGAGGTGAAGCTTTCTTT
13,TRBJ1-2,NA,TRBV7-3,NA,CASSFEPGYGYTF,TGTGCCAGCAGCTTTGAACCGGGTTATGGCTACACCTTC
16,TRBJ2-2,NA,TRBV7-9,NA,CASSGRRRAGTGELFF,TGTGCCAGCAGCGGAAGACGAAGGGCGGGCACCGGGGAGCTGTTTTTT